This entry is about one TCR beta chain. Per the study methods: It was from reference gene primer amplification that nucleated cell counts were estimated. Clones were read by immunoSEQ multiplex PCR, and TCRdb kept only the in-frame ones, dropping some. V, J and clone size are taken as reported in that table, and D and trimming were inferred from the DNA itself. In the table there are some 170,000 clones, roughly 81% of which are singletons. This sample was included in a study of blood T cell repertoires in COVID-19. The overall study: COVID-19 samples, acute and convalescent, were from the United States, Italy and Spain.

V lost 6 bases and J lost 2; bases outside the gene matches: 10. The CDR3 sequence is 17 residues long. Looked up from germline, CDR1 is MRHNA and CDR2 is SNTAGT. This chain joins TRBV6-4 and TRBJ1-2; 12 nucleotides match TRBD1. This TCR was sampled from a middle-aged man with acute or convalescent COVID-19. Sample: peripheral blood. CDR3 coding DNA: TGTGCCAGCAGCCCTACTTCCGGGACAGGGGGCAACTATGGCTACACCTTC. Translation: CASSPTSGTGGNYGYTF.